This section outlines one TCR beta chain sequence together with its context. It lacks a known antigen. The sample holds no much larger clone one base away, and base qualities are not on file. Other DNA sequences in this sample translate to the same CDR3. The data were taken from a study of shared clonotypes between healthy human individuals (dated by TCRdb to the early 2020s). General notes on the study: The cohort comprised two women and a few men aged 18 to 49 years. For each donor, CD4 naive and CD4 memory were each given three plates, CD8 naive was given two plates, and CD8 memory was given one plate. To estimate repertoire size and how much clonotypes are shared between individuals, the study performed deep sequencing of blood TCR repertoires from a handful of healthy adults. Libraries were prepared and TCR repertoires were sequenced by different laboratories using diverse techniques, in order to increase sequencing depth and limit assay-specific biases. Each donor's leukapheresis produced roughly between roughly 0.9 and 8.9 billion PBMCs.

Paper-wide results and their limitations: The genetic and exposure-history diversity represented was limited by the small number of donors. Based on pairwise subsampling, the degree of clonotype sharing among donors was expected to be affected by sequencing depth. Incomplete sequencing was indicated by rarefaction of sorted-subset datasets, despite the large sequencing depth. Estimated clonotype richness was generally larger for naive than for memory subsets. Roughly 5% of naive CD4, more than 3% of naive CD8, roughly 2.4% of memory CD4, and about 0.4% of memory CD8 clonotypes were shared across several donors. Sampling was restricted to blood, and TCR repertoires in tissue are likely to differ from TCR repertoires in blood. Compared with non-shared clonotypes, the clonotypes found in all four sorted-subset donors had higher generation probabilities.

The donors were healthy, HIV-negative adults with no recently reported acute infections or vaccinations. All donors were Caucasian adults living in Nashville, Tennessee, USA. Magnetic negative selection was used to enrich CD4+ T cells, after which naive cells were positively selected on CD45RA and the negative fraction became the memory subset. After blood collection by leukapheresis, PBMCs were isolated using Ficoll-Histopaque density gradient centrifugation and then cryopreserved in the vapor phase of liquid nitrogen. Analytical flow cytometry was used to check the purity and quantity of each magnetically sorted T cell population. Genomic DNA was isolated from each sorted fraction and quantified by UV absorbance on a Nanodrop 2000c. Using the deep immunoSEQ assay, TCR CDR3 regions were amplified from genomic DNA by multiplex PCR. Genomic DNA extracted from each cell subset was distributed evenly over all wells of several immunoSEQ 96-well plates, and each plate served as one replicate. For sorted subsets, 200 to 250 ng of genomic DNA, equivalent to some 30,000 T cell genomes, went into each replicate PCR. Purified libraries were quantified with a Qubit 3.0 fluorometer, sized on a Bioanalyzer 2100, and re-quantified with the KAPA Library Quantification kit. Every immunoSEQ 96-well plate was sequenced on a dedicated single-read 150-cycle Illumina NextSeq 550 flow cell. The original pipeline was this. Because only junctional sequences without quality scores were contained in the immunoSEQ output, filtering matching that applied to full-length reads could not be performed. To assign V/J genes and CDR3, sequences were annotated against IMGT germline references using PyIR, a Python wrapper for IgBLAST v1.9. Any read was removed if the V/J assignment was weak (E-value above 1e-6), the CDR3 was missing, or the read contained stop codons, out-of-frame junctions, or ambiguous translated residues. V3J clonotypes were defined as sequences sharing the same inferred V gene, J gene, and CDR3 amino acid sequence. To compute the percentage overlap between repertoires, the number of shared unique clonotypes was divided by the size of the smaller repertoire. Richness of each repertoire was evaluated using RTK rarefaction, the Chao1 estimator, and Recon v2.1 estimates of unobserved clonotypes. For all TCRbeta clonotypes obtained by the gDNA method from a few donors, generation probabilities were computed with OLGA. TCRdb holds this immuneACCESS table with in-frame rearrangements only. Some clones are missing; in checked studies, unresolved V genes explain under half, and the rest has no known cause. Clone size and V and J calls were adopted from that table, with D and trimming inferred from the DNA. Present in this sample are millions of clones, just over 90% of which were seen just once. Jointly, the top ten make up around 0.14% of the sample.

The germline ends are 4 bases apart after V is trimmed by 1 base and J by 2 bases. Looking up the germline V gene (reference sequence) yields CDR1 MNHEY and CDR2 SMNVEV. The CDR3 goes from the cysteine to the phenylalanine over 13 residues. CDR3 DNA only is kept here, 39 bases in frame from base 1. Recombination linked TRBV27 to TRBJ2-3; the D gene is unclear. Sequences were obtained from naive CD4+ T cells sorted from blood. What this sample's cell subset or site label stands for: CD45RA+ positively selected. The sequence was collected from a man in his late teens or twenties in good health. The DNA sequence is given as TGTGCCAGCAGTTTATGGTCCACAGATACGCAGTATTTT. Its coded protein is CASSLWSTDTQYF.